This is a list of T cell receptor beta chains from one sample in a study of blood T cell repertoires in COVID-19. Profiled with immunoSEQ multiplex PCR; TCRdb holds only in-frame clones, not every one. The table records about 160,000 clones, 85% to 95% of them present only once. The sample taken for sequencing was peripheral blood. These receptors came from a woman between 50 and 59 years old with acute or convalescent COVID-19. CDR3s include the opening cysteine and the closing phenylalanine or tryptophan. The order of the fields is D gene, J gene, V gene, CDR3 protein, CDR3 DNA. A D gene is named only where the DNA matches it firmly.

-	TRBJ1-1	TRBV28	CASRPQGRRTEAFF	TGTGCCAGCAGACCACAGGGAAGACGGACTGAAGCTTTCTTT
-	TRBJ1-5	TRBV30	CAFRVGNQPQHF	TGTGCCTTCAGGGTCGGCAATCAGCCCCAGCATTTT
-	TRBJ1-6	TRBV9	CASSPTESPNSPLHF	TGTGCCAGCAGCCCCACCGAGAGCCCCAATTCACCCCTCCACTTT
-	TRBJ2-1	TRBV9	CASSVENSPEQFF	TGTGCCAGCAGCGTAGAAAACTCCCCTGAGCAGTTCTTC
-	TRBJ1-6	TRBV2	CASSEGGGGFNSPLHF	TGTGCCAGCAGTGAAGGAGGCGGGGGGTTTAATTCACCCCTCCACTTT
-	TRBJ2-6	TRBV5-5	CASSLQGSGANVLTF	TGTGCCAGCAGCCTACAGGGTTCTGGGGCCAACGTCCTGACTTTC
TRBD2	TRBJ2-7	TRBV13	CASSLGAGDPYEQYF	TGTGCCAGCAGCTTAGGGGCGGGAGATCCTTACGAGCAGTACTTC
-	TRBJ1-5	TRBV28	CASRGGGGRSQPQHF	TGTGCCAGCAGGGGAGGGGGAGGAAGAAGTCAGCCCCAGCATTTT
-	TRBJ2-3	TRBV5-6	CASSLPTDHTQYF	TGTGCCAGCAGCCTCCCGACAGATCATACGCAGTATTTT
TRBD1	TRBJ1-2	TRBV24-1	CATSDSGTENYGYTF	TGTGCCACCAGTGATTCCGGGACAGAGAACTATGGCTACACCTTC
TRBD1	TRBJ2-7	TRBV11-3	CASSLVSLGQGTSYEQYF	TGTGCCAGCAGCTTAGTATCGTTGGGACAGGGGACCTCCTACGAGCAGTACTTC
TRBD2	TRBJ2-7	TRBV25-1	CASTRGGGSYEQYF	TGTGCCAGCACACGCGGCGGGGGGTCCTACGAGCAGTACTTC